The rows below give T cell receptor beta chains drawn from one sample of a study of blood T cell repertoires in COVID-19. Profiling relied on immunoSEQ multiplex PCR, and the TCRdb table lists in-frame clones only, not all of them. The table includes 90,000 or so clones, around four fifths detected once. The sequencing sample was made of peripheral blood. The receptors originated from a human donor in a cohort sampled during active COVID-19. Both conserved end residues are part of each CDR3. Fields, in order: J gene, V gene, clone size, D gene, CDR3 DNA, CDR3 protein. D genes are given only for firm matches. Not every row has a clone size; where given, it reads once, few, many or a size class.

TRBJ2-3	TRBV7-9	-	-	TGTGCCAGCAGCTTAGTACTTTTGCTAGCGGGACAGGTAGATACGCAGTATTTT	CASSLVLLLAGQVDTQYF
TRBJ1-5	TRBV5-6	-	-	TGTGCCAGCAGCTTGGCCGCCGGTTATAGCAATCAGCCCCAGCATTTT	CASSLAAGYSNQPQHF
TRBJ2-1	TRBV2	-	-	TGTGCCAGCAGTGTATCGGGAAGCCCCTACAATGAGCAGTTCTTC	CASSVSGSPYNEQFF
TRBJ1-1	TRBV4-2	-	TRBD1	TGTGCCAGCAGCCAAGATCGACAGGGGGGGGTTGAAGCTTTCTTT	CASSQDRQGGVEAFF
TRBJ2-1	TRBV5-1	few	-	TGCGCCAGCAGCTTGGGTGGGAGCTCCTACAATGAGCAGTTCTTC	CASSLGGSSYNEQFF
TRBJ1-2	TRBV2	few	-	TGTGCCAGCAGGTTAGAGAGCGGAAACTATGGCTACACCTTC	CASRLESGNYGYTF
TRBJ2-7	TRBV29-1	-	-	TGCAGCGTTGCTTTTGACGGAGCCTACGAGCAGTACTTC	CSVAFDGAYEQYF
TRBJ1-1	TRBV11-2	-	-	TGTGCCAGCAAAATGAACAGGGTGGCGACTGAAGCTTTCTTT	CASKMNRVATEAFF
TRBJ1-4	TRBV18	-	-	TGTGCCAGCTCACCACCTAGTATTCGCGAGGAAAAACTGTTTTTT	CASSPPSIREEKLFF
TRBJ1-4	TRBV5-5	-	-	TGTGCCAGCAGCAAGGCCAGGGGTAATGAAAAACTGTTTTTT	CASSKARGNEKLFF
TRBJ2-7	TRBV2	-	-	TGTGCCAGCAGCGAGATCTACGAGCAGTACTTC	CASSEIYEQYF
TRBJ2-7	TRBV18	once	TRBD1	TGTGCCAGCTCACTACAGGGGGCGTACGAGCAGTACTTC	CASSLQGAYEQYF
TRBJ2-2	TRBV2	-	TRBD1	TGTGCCAGCAGTGTATCTGGGACAGGGGGGTCCGGGGAGCTGTTTTTT	CASSVSGTGGSGELFF
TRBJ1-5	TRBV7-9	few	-	TGTGCCAGCAGCCCAGCAGGAAATAGCAATCAGCCCCAGCATTTT	CASSPAGNSNQPQHF
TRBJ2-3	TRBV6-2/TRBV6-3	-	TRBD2	TGTGCCAGCAGTTACTCGGGGGAGGCTAGCGGGAGGGATACGCAGTATTTT	CASSYSGEASGRDTQYF
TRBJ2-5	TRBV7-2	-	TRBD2	TGTGCCAGCAGCTTACAGCGGGGGCCCCAAGAGACCCAGTACTTC	CASSLQRGPQETQYF
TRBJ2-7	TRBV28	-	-	TGTGCCAGCACTTTTTCCGAGACAGCCTACGAGCAGTACTTC	CASTFSETAYEQYF
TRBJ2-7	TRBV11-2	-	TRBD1	TGTGCCAGCAGTTACGGACAGGGTGGTTTCAACGAGCAGTACTTC	CASSYGQGGFNEQYF
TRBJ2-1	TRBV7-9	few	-	TGTGCCAGCACTCCCGGGACTCCTAATGAGCAGTTCTTC	CASTPGTPNEQFF
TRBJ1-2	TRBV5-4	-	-	TGTGCCAGCAGCTTGTCGCAGGGTCAGGGCTATGGCTACACCTTC	CASSLSQGQGYGYTF
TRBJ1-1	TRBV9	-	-	TGTGCCAGCAGCGTTTTAACATCGTCGGAAGCTTTCTTT	CASSVLTSSEAFF
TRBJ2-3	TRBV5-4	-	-	TGTGCCAGCAGCTTGGAACTAGCAGGCACAGATACGCAGTATTTT	CASSLELAGTDTQYF
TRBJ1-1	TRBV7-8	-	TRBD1	TGTGCCAGCAGCTTAGCGCGGGACAGGGTAACTGAAGCTTTCTTT	CASSLARDRVTEAFF
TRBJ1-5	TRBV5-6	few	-	TGTGCCAGCAGCGGGTGGGGCAGGGCACAGCCCCAGCATTTT	CASSGWGRAQPQHF
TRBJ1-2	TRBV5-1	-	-	TGCGCCAGCAGCTTGGTGGCAGGGGATGTGAATGGCTACACCTTC	CASSLVAGDVNGYTF
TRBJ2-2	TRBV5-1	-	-	TGCGCCAGCAGCCCGACAGTAGCCGGGGAGCTGTTTTTT	CASSPTVAGELFF
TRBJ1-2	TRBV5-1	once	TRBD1	TGCGCCAGCAGCTTTGGGACAGCTAACTATGGCTACACCTTC	CASSFGTANYGYTF
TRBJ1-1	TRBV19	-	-	TGTGCCAGTAGTATAGCCGCCGGAGTAACTGAAGCTTTCTTT	CASSIAAGVTEAFF
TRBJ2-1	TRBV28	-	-	TGTGCCAGCAGTTTCCGGCGGTCCTACAATGAGCAGTTCTTC	CASSFRRSYNEQFF
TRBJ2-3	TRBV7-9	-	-	TGTGCCAGCAGCCGAAACACACAGGGTACGCAGTATTTT	CASSRNTQGTQYF
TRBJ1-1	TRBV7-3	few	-	TGTGCCAGCAGCATGAAAATGGACAGTACTGAAGCTTTCTTT	CASSMKMDSTEAFF
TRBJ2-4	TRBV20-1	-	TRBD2	TGCAGTGCTAGTAGGGAGACTAGCGGGATAGGGGCCAAAAACATTCAGTACTTC	CSASRETSGIGAKNIQYF
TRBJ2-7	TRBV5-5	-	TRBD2	TGTGCCAGCAGCTTTACTAGCGGGGGTACGTACGAGCAGTACTTC	CASSFTSGGTYEQYF
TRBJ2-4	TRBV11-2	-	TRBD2	TGTGCCAGCAGCTTAGAAAGGGGGACTAGCGGGCGCCCCGGGTACTTC	CASSLERGTSGRPGYF
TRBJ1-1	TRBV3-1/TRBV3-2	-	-	TGTGCCAGCAGCCAAGGTCGGGTGACTGAAGCTTTCTTT	CASSQGRVTEAFF
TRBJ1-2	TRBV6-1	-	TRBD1	TGTGCCAGCAGTGAAATAGGGGGCGCAGCCTATGGCTACACCTTC	CASSEIGGAAYGYTF
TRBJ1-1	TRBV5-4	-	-	TGTGCCAGCGGTGGGTACAGCAACACTGAAGCTTTCTTT	CASGGYSNTEAFF
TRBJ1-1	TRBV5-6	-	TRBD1	TGTGCCAGCAGCTTGGCCAAGGAGGGGGCGCATGGTGAAGCTTTCTTT	CASSLAKEGAHGEAFF
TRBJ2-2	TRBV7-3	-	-	TGTGCCAGCAGCTTAGGGGCGGTTAGCGGAAACACCGGGGAGCTGTTTTTT	CASSLGAVSGNTGELFF
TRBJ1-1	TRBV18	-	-	TGTGCCAGCTCACCACAGAGACGGAGTAACACTGAAGCTTTCTTT	CASSPQRRSNTEAFF
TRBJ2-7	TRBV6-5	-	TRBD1	TGTGCCGCGAGGGGACAGTCCTACGAGCAGTACTTC	CAARGQSYEQYF
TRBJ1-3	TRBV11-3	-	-	TGTGCCAGCAGTCCTAACGGAAACACCATATATTTT	CASSPNGNTIYF
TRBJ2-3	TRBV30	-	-	TGTGCCTGGAGGGGAGAGGCAGTTGCGACAGATACGCAGTATTTT	CAWRGEAVATDTQYF
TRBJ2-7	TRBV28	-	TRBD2	TGTGCCAGCAGACTTAGCGGGAGTAGCGAGCAGTACTTC	CASRLSGSSEQYF
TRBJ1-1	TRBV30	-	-	TGTGCCTGGAGGGAGACTGGGGGGGGCGCGTTGACTGAAGCTTTCTTT	CAWRETGGGALTEAFF
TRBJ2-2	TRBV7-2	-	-	TGTGCCAGCAGCTTAGTAGCAACCGGGGAGCTGTTTTTT	CASSLVATGELFF
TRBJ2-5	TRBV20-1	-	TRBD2	TGCAGTGCTAGTGCGATGGGACTAGCGGGAGAAAGGGGAGAGACCCAGTACTTC	CSASAMGLAGERGETQYF
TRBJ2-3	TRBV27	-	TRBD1	TGTGCCAGCAGTTTGGAAGCGGACAGGGGAGATACGCAGTATTTT	CASSLEADRGDTQYF
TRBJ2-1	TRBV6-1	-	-	TGTGCCAGCAGTGAAGCCCCCCCTGAGGCTATGAGGGAGCAGTTCTTC	CASSEAPPEAMREQFF
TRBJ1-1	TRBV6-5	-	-	TGTGCCAGCAGTTACTACGGAGCGCCGAACACTGAAGCTTTCTTT	CASSYYGAPNTEAFF